This T cell receptor beta chain was documented in a study of Ad26.COV2.S vaccination and SARS-CoV-2 variants. General study results and limits: Reportedly, after vaccination the spike-specific CD8+ and CD4+ T cell responses displayed substantial breadth. Researchers reported similar non-spike TCR breadth in vaccine and placebo recipients.

The protocol was immunoSEQ multiplex PCR, while the TCRdb copy is restricted to in-frame clones and leaves out a portion. The sample consists of roughly 350,000 clones, roughly nine tenths of them appearing once. The treatment: around 19 received Ad26.COV2.S at low or high dose, single or two shots; 5 received placebo; per-sample allocation not given. Sample collection was performed on day 63 after the first vaccine or placebo injection. A Boston donor was an adult aged 18-55 years. Spike of the Wuhan-strain SARS-CoV-2 was expressed by an Ad26 vector, which formed the vaccine. Worth noting for this clone: Its antigen is undetermined. The sample contains more than one DNA sequence encoding this CDR3.

The receptor's source is a person between 18 and 65 years old who received the Ad26.COV2.S COVID-19 vaccine or a placebo. The sequencing used peripheral blood, collected in a trial of Ad26.COV2.S vaccine versus placebo.

CDR3 nucleotides: TGTGCCAGCAGCCAGGGGAATTCACCCCTCCACTTT. This codes for CASSQGNSPLHF. This rearrangement joins TRBV3-1 (or the pseudogene TRBV3-2) to TRBJ1-6; D uncertain. Germline V gene lookup returns CDR1 LGHDT and CDR2 YNNKEL (reference sequence). CDR3 length equals 12 residues. The V end lost 3 bases, the J end lost 7 bases, and 4 bases lay between the germline ends.